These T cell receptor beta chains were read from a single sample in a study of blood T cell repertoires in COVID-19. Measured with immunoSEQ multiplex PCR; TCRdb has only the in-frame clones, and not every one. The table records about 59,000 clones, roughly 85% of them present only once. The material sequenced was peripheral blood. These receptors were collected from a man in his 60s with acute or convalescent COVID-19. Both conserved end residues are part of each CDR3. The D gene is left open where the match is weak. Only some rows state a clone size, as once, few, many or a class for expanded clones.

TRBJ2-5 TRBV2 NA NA CASQGYQETQYF TGTGCCAGCCAGGGGTACCAAGAGACCCAGTACTTC
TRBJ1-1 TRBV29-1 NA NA CSVRQGWGMNTEAFF TGCAGCGTCCGGCAGGGGTGGGGGATGAACACTGAAGCTTTCTTT
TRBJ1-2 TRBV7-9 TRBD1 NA CASSPSRGDGYTF TGTGCCAGCAGCCCGTCCAGGGGGGATGGCTACACCTTC
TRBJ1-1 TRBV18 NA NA CASSQYLTSGDTEAFF TGTGCCAGCTCACAATACCTGACGTCAGGGGACACTGAAGCTTTCTTT
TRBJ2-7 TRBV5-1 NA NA CASSLLLAGEQYF TGCGCCAGCAGCTTGTTACTAGCAGGCGAGCAGTACTTC
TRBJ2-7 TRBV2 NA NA CASSEQGNSYEQYF TGTGCCAGCAGTGAACAGGGCAACTCCTACGAGCAGTACTTC
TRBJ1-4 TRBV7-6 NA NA CASSPVRANEKLFF TGTGCCAGCAGCCCCGTGAGGGCTAATGAAAAACTGTTTTTT
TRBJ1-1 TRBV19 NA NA CASSPWTVPEAFF TGTGCCAGTAGTCCGTGGACAGTACCTGAAGCTTTCTTT
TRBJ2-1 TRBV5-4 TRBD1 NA CASSLKDRDEQFF TGTGCCAGCAGCTTGAAAGACAGGGATGAGCAGTTCTTC
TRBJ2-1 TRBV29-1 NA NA CSVEAPLSSYNEQFF TGCAGCGTCGAAGCCCCGCTAAGTTCCTACAATGAGCAGTTCTTC
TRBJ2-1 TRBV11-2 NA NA CASSSPSGPTYNEQFF TGTGCCAGCAGCTCCCCGAGCGGGCCGACCTACAATGAGCAGTTCTTC
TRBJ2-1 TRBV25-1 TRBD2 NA CASSRLEGLGGNEQFF TGTGCCAGCAGTCGACTGGAGGGACTAGGGGGCAATGAGCAGTTCTTC
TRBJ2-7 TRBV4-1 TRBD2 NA CASSQATSGTYEQYF TGCGCCAGCAGCCAAGCGACTAGCGGGACCTACGAGCAGTACTTC
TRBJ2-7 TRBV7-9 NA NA CAIGRGIPYEQYF TGTGCCATCGGAAGGGGCATACCCTACGAGCAGTACTTC
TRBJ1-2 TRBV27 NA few CASSLYRGNYGYTF TGTGCCAGCAGTTTATATAGGGGTAACTATGGCTACACCTTC
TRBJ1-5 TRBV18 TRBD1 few CASSPGTGVGNQPQHF TGTGCCAGCTCACCTGGGACAGGGGTAGGCAATCAGCCCCAGCATTTT
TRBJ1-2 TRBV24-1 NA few CATSGDSNYGYTF TGTGCCACCAGTGGGGACTCTAACTATGGCTACACCTTC
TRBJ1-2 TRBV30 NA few CAWSVIWPRPPGYTF TGTGCCTGGAGTGTAATTTGGCCCCGTCCCCCTGGCTACACCTTC
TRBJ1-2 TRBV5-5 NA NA CASSLTFRDSFYGYTF TGTGCCAGCAGCCTGACTTTTCGGGACTCGTTTTATGGCTACACCTTC
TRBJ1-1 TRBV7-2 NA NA CASIPSVNTEAFF TGTGCCAGCATCCCCTCAGTCAACACTGAAGCTTTCTTT
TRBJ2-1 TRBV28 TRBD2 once CATWWREGRDEQFF TGTGCCACCTGGTGGCGGGAGGGCCGGGATGAGCAGTTCTTC
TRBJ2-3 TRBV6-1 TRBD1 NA CASSEGTGHTQYF TGTGCCAGCAGTGAAGGGACAGGACATACGCAGTATTTT
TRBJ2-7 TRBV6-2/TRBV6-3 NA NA CASSYSPGVAVSYEQYF TGTGCCAGCAGTTACTCGCCCGGGGTAGCGGTATCCTACGAGCAGTACTTC
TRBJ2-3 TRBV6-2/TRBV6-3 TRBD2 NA CASSFNLREDLADTQYF TGTGCCAGCAGTTTCAATCTCCGGGAGGACCTGGCAGATACGCAGTATTTT
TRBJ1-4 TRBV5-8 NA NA CASSVWESNEKLFF TGTGCCAGCAGTGTATGGGAGTCTAATGAAAAACTGTTTTTT
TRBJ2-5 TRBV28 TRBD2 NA CASSSSGSRGGETQYF TGTGCCAGCAGTTCTAGCGGGAGCCGCGGGGGAGAGACCCAGTACTTC
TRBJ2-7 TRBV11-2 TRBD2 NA CASSLTSGSSGEQYF TGTGCCAGCAGCTTAACTAGCGGTTCTTCGGGCGAGCAGTACTTC
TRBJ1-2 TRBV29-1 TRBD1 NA CSVEIEDRVGYTF TGCAGCGTTGAAATAGAAGACAGGGTTGGCTACACCTTC
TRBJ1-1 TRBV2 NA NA CASSLNDPGAFF TGTGCCAGCAGTTTGAACGACCCAGGGGCCTTCTTT
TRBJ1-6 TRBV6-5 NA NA CASSSEASYNSPLHF TGTGCCAGCAGTTCCGAGGCGTCCTATAATTCACCCCTCCACTTT
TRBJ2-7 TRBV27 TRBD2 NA CASSLILAGGAYEQYF TGTGCCAGCAGTTTAATTCTAGCGGGAGGAGCCTACGAGCAGTACTTC
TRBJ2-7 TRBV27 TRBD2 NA CASSPGSTSGDPYEQYF TGTGCCAGCAGTCCCGGTTCGACTAGCGGAGACCCTTACGAGCAGTACTTC
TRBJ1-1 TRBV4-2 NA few CASSPREGDWTEAFF TGTGCCAGCAGCCCCCGAGAGGGCGATTGGACTGAAGCTTTCTTT
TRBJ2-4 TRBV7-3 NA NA CASSLEILAKNIQYF TGTGCCAGCAGCTTAGAGATACTAGCCAAAAACATTCAGTACTTC
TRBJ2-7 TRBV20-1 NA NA CSANGARAQYF TGCAGTGCTAATGGTGCGCGTGCTCAGTACTTC
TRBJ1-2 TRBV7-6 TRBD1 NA CASSLGPGTGENGYTF TGTGCCAGCAGCTTAGGGCCCGGGACAGGTGAAAATGGCTACACCTTC
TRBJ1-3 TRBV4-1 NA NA CASSQGDWSSGNTIYF TGCGCCAGCAGCCAAGGAGACTGGAGCTCTGGAAACACCATATATTTT
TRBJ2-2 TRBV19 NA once CASSMARVTGDLFF TGTGCCAGTAGTATGGCTAGGGTGACCGGGGATCTGTTTTTT
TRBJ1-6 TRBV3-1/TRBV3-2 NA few CASSQDVQSLHF TGTGCCAGCAGCCAAGATGTACAGTCCCTCCACTTT
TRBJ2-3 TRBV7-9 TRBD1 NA CASSSDRSTDTQYF TGTGCCAGCAGCTCGGACAGGAGCACAGATACGCAGTATTTT
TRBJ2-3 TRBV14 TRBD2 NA CASSLSGLAGSTDTQYF TGTGCCAGCTCCCTTTCGGGACTAGCGGGAAGCACAGATACGCAGTATTTT
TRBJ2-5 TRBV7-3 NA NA CASSLTGLQETQYF TGTGCCAGCAGCCTTACAGGGCTTCAAGAGACCCAGTACTTC
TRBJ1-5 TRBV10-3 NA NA CAISESRQGNQPQHF TGTGCCATCAGTGAGTCGCGCCAGGGGAATCAGCCCCAGCATTTT
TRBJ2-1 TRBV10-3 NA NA CAIRKSGSSDYNEQFF TGTGCCATCAGGAAATCGGGTTCTAGCGACTACAATGAGCAGTTCTTC
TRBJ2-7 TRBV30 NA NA CAWARGLSYEQYF TGTGCCTGGGCTAGGGGTCTATCCTACGAGCAGTACTTC
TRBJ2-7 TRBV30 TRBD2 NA CAWSAGTSAEQYF TGTGCCTGGAGTGCCGGGACTAGCGCCGAGCAGTACTTC
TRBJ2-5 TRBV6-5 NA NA CASSYSLEYQETQYF TGTGCCAGCAGTTACTCTCTAGAGTACCAAGAGACCCAGTACTTC
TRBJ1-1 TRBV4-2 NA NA CASSQVLGGYTEAFF TGTGCCAGCAGCCAAGTCTTGGGGGGATACACTGAAGCTTTCTTT
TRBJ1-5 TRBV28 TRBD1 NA CASRWGQGGNQPQHF TGTGCCAGCAGGTGGGGACAGGGCGGCAATCAGCCCCAGCATTTT
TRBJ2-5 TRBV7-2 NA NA CASSYRTIQETQYF TGTGCCAGCAGCTACCGGACTATCCAAGAGACCCAGTACTTC
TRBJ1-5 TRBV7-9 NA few CASILGRVSNQPQHF TGTGCCAGCATCTTAGGGAGGGTGAGCAATCAGCCCCAGCATTTT